This entry describes one T cell receptor (beta chain). TCRdb's copy holds only in-frame clones and misses some; the assay was immunoSEQ multiplex PCR. The sample shows around 50,000 clones, 85% to 95% of them seen only once. The data originate from a study of T cell changes during pregnancy in multiple sclerosis. This material consisted of CD4+ T cells from peripheral blood mononuclear cells, taken in the third trimester of pregnancy. The source of this sequence is a female donor with multiple sclerosis, enrolled in a pregnancy study.

CDR3 protein: CASSTGTSGMSSYEQYF. The CDR3 nucleotides are TGTGCCAGCAGCACCGGGACTAGCGGGATGAGCTCCTACGAGCAGTACTTC. This rearrangement joins TRBV2 to TRBJ2-7; 13 positions match TRBD2. The germline V gene has CDR1 SNHLY and CDR2 FYNNEI. V shed 6 bases and J 0 bases; nucleotides not matched to a gene: 8. This CDR3 has 17 amino acids. The full variable domain, in which reference TRBV2 and TRBJ2-7 provide the parts outside the CDR3, is EPEVTQTPSHQVTQMGQEVILRCVPISNHLYFYWYRQILGQKVEFLVSFYNNEISEKSEIFDDQFSVERPDGSNFTLKIRSTKLEDSAMYFCASSTGTSGMSSYEQYFGPGTRLTVT.